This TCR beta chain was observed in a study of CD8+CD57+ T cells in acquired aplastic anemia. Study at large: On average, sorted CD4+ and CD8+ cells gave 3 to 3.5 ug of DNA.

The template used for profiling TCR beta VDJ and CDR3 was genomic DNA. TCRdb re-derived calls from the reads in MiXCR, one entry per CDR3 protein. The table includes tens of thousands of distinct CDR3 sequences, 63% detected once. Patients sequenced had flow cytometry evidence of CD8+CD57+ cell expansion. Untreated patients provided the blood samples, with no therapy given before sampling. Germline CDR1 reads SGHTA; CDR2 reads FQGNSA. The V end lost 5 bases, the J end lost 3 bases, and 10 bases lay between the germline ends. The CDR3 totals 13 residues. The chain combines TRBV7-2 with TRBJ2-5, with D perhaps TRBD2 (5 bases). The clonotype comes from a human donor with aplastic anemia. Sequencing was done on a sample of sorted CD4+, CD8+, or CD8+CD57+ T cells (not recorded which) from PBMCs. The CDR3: CASSPAVEETQYF. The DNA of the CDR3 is TGTGCCAGCAGCCCAGCGGTGGAAGAGACCCAGTACTTC.